The 23 T cell receptor beta chains given below trace back to one sample, sequenced in a study of blood T cell repertoires in COVID-19. The assay was immunoSEQ multiplex PCR, and TCRdb's table has in-frame clones only and misses some. In the table there are about 83,000 clones, approximately 80% of which are singletons. The sample taken for sequencing was peripheral blood. The receptors originated from a woman over 75 with acute or convalescent COVID-19.

The V call is TRBV4-1, the J call TRBJ1-3; 7 nucleotides line up with TRBD1. V was clipped by 1 base and J by 4 bases; unmatched bases: 13. The germline V gene encodes CDR1 MGHRA and CDR2 YSYEKL. The CDR3 has 18 residues. The CDR3 DNA follows: TGCGCCAGCAGCCAAGCTAGACTACAGGGGTTGAGCGGAAACACCATATATTTT. It specifies CASSQARLQGLSGNTIYF.

Only one count was recorded for this clone. The J gene is TRBJ2-5, the V gene TRBV24-1; 11 nucleotides align to TRBD2. In germline, CDR1 is KGHDR, CDR2 SFDVKD. Trimming took 3 bases from V and 1 from J; bases not matched to a gene: 3. The CDR3 covers 16 residues. The CDR3 is CATSDTLAGGQETQYF. The CDR3 nucleotides read TGTGCCACCAGTGATACCCTAGCGGGGGGCCAAGAGACCCAGTACTTC.

The V gene is TRBV7-2, the J gene TRBJ1-3; TRBD1 matches 8 bases. With V trimmed by 4 bases and J by 7 bases, 6 bases remained unmatched. The CDR3 loop spans 14 amino acids. Per the germline V gene, CDR1 is SGHTA and CDR2 is FQGNSA. CDR3 in DNA: TGTGCCAGCAGCTCCGGGACAGGATTGAACACCATATATTTT. Its translation is CASSSGTGLNTIYF.

This clone appeared once. This rearrangement joins TRBV19 to TRBJ2-6; TRBD1 might be the D (5 bases). Trimming removed 2 bases at V and 0 bases at J, with 8 bases between. CDR3 length equals 16 residues. Germline lookup yields CDR1 LNHDA and CDR2 SQIVND (reference sequence). CDR3 sequence reads: CASSIPQGSGANVLTF. As DNA, the CDR3 is TGTGCCAGTAGTATACCGCAGGGCTCTGGGGCCAACGTCCTGACTTTC. The full variable domain, with the rest looked up from reference TRBV19 and TRBJ2-6, is DGGITQSPKYLFRKEGQNVTLSCEQNLNHDAMYWYRQDPGQGLRLIYYSQIVNDFQKGDIAEGYSVSREKKESFPLTVTSAQKNPTAFYLCASSIPQGSGANVLTFGAGSRLTVL.

The V and J genes are TRBV27 and TRBJ1-3; 7 bases are a match to TRBD1. CDR3 size: 15 residues. V trimming: 6 bases; J trimming: 0 bases; junction bases outside the gene matches: 5. The germline CDR1 and CDR2 sequences are MNHEY and SMNVEV (reference sequence). CDR3 sequence (DNA): TGTGCCAGCAGACGAGGGGGCGGCTCTGGAAACACCATATATTTT. Amino acid sequence: CASRRGGGSGNTIYF.

The chain employs TRBV7-8 and TRBJ1-3; 10 nucleotides align to TRBD1. V gave up 5 bases and J gave up 1 base; unmatched junction bases: 17. The CDR3 is 20 amino acids. The germline V gene encodes CDR1 SGHVS and CDR2 FQNEAQ. CDR3 sequence reads: CASSPTGRDRGRNSGNTIYF. The DNA for the CDR3 is TGTGCCAGCAGCCCAACGGGGAGGGACAGGGGACGAAATTCTGGAAACACCATATATTTT. Looking up the rest from reference TRBV7-8 and TRBJ1-3 gives the full variable domain: GAGVSQSPRYKVAKRGQDVALRCDPISGHVSLFWYQQALGQGPEFLTYFQNEAQLDKSGLPSDRFFAERPEGSVSTLKIQRTQQEDSAVYLCASSPTGRDRGRNSGNTIYFGEGSWLTVV.

This sequence joins TRBV30 and TRBJ1-2, with D possibly TRBD1 on 5 matching bases. V was cut by 0 bases and J by 1 base, with 12 bases left in between. Germline CDR1 GTSNPN, CDR2 SVGIG (reference sequence). There are 15 residues in the CDR3. The CDR3 coding sequence is TGTGCCTGGAGTGTCGCCAGGGCTGTTAACTATGGCTACACCTTC. It yields the protein CAWSVARAVNYGYTF. The variable domain in full, completed from reference TRBV30 and TRBJ1-2, reads SQTIHQWPATLVQPVGSPLSLECTVEGTSNPNLYWYRQAAGRGLQLLFYSVGIGQISSEVPQNLSASRPQDRQFILSSKKLLLSDSGFYLCAWSVARAVNYGYTFGSGTRLTVV.

The chain links TRBV20-1 to TRBJ1-4; D is unclear. Per the germline V gene, CDR1 is DFQATT and CDR2 is SNEGSKA (reference sequence). The CDR3 has 11 amino acids. The V gene lost 4 bases and the J gene lost 14 bases, with 14 bases spanning the gap. The CDR3 loop is CSATPQGGLFF. The CDR3 DNA is TGCAGTGCTACCCCTCAAGGAGGGCTGTTTTTT.

This clone was detected a few times. CDR3 nucleotides: TGTGCCAGCAGCTTAGCCCAGCACAGGAACACCGGGGAGCTGTTTTTT. Its protein product is CASSLAQHRNTGELFF. V is TRBV7-2 and J is TRBJ2-2; unclear D gene. Trimming took off 0 bases at V and 1 base at J, with 9 bases between the two ends. The CDR3 extends over 16 amino acids. Germline V gene lookup returns CDR1 SGHTA and CDR2 FQGNSA.

The rearrangement links TRBV29-1 to TRBJ1-1, with 8 bases lining up with TRBD1. CDR1 is SQVTM and CDR2 is ANQGSEA in the germline V gene. J was trimmed by 1 base and V by 7 bases; bases with no gene match: 8. This CDR3 is built from 14 residues. CDR3 in DNA: TGCAGCGCCGAGACAGGGGCCTCGAACACTGAAGCTTTCTTT. Its protein product is CSAETGASNTEAFF.

The V call is TRBV6-2 or TRBV6-3, the J call TRBJ2-1, with TRBD1 matching over 10 bases. The CDR3 has 19 residues. The germline gives CDR1 MNHEY, CDR2 SVGEGT. The V segment lost 5 bases and the J segment 6 bases; nucleotides outside the gene matches: 19. The CDR3 region has the DNA TGTGCCAGCAGTGTTCCGGGACAGGGGATTGGGTTTTGGGGCAATGAGCAGTTCTTC. Its translation is CASSVPGQGIGFWGNEQFF.

The rearrangement joins TRBV14 to TRBJ2-6; D ambiguous. The ends were cut back, 2 bases at V and 4 bases at J, with 12 bases in the middle. CDR1 SGHDN and CDR2 FVKESK come from the germline V gene. CDR3 length equals 16 residues. CDR3 residues: CASSQIDMAGANVLTF. CDR3 DNA: TGTGCCAGCAGCCAAATTGACATGGCCGGGGCCAACGTCCTGACTTTC.

The CDR3 sequence is CASSLVLGSSEAFF. CDR3 in DNA: TGCGCCAGCAGCTTGGTGCTGGGATCTAGCGAAGCTTTCTTT. V is TRBV5-1 and J is TRBJ1-1; no definite D call. Germline V gene lookup returns CDR1 SGHRS and CDR2 YFSETQ. V was trimmed by 0 bases and J by 8 bases, leaving 14 bases between them. The CDR3 is 14 amino acids.

This clone showed up just a few times. This chain links TRBV7-8 with TRBJ2-5, with 7 positions matching TRBD1. Germline V gene sequence: CDR1 SGHVS, CDR2 FQNEAQ. Unmatched junction bases numbered 6, after V lost 4 bases and J lost 7 bases. This CDR3 has 13 residues. The CDR3 is CASSSRDSGTQYF. CDR3 coding DNA: TGTGCCAGCAGCTCTAGGGACAGCGGGACCCAGTACTTC.

The rearrangement links TRBV18 to TRBJ1-4, with 7 bases matching TRBD1. The CDR3 is 14 residues long. The trim removed 2 bases at V and 4 bases at J, leaving 1 base unmatched. Germline loops: CDR1 KGHSH, CDR2 LQKENI. The CDR3 protein is CASSPGTVNEKLFF. CDR3 sequence (DNA): TGTGCCAGCTCACCAGGGACAGTTAATGAAAAACTGTTTTTT.

The chain is built from TRBV27 and TRBJ2-5; possibly TRBD1 for D (5 bases). Germline CDR1 MNHEY, CDR2 SMNVEV (reference sequence). Trimming took 3 bases from V and 5 from J, leaving 10 bases between them. The length of the CDR3 is 13 residues. Here the CDR3 DNA reads TGTGCCAGCAGTTTTTCAGGGTGGGAGACCCAGTACTTC. Translated: CASSFSGWETQYF.

This clone was counted a few times. The rearrangement links TRBV2 to TRBJ1-1; 10 bases line up with TRBD1. V was pared by 3 bases and J by 8 bases, with 12 bases of the junction left unmatched. Germline CDR1 reads SNHLY; CDR2 reads FYNNEI. The CDR3 has 16 residues. The CDR3 nucleotides read TGTGCCAGCAGTGATGACAGGGGGCCGGGTACAGAGGAAGCTTTCTTT. Its protein is CASSDDRGPGTEEAFF.

The CDR3 region is CASSHTGFEQYF. DNA of the CDR3: TGTGCCAGCAGCCATACAGGGTTCGAGCAGTACTTC. This chain links TRBV3-1 (or the pseudogene TRBV3-2) with TRBJ2-7; the D gene is possibly TRBD1 (6 bases). The CDR3 has 12 residues. V was shortened by 3 bases and J by 6 bases, with 9 bases between the two germline ends. CDR1 is LGHDT and CDR2 is YNNKEL in the germline V gene (reference sequence).

This chain uses TRBV7-3 with TRBJ2-3; 12 bases are shared with TRBD1. J lost 6 bases, V lost 5 bases, and 6 bases had no gene match. Germline assignment: CDR1 SGHTA and CDR2 FQGTGA. The CDR3 has 15 amino acids. As DNA, the CDR3 is TGTGCCAGCAGCGCCGAGGGACAGGGGGCGGATACGCAGTATTTT. Translating it yields CASSAEGQGADTQYF. Based on the CDR3 plus reference TRBV7-3 and TRBJ2-3, the full variable domain is GAGVSQTPSNKVTEKGKYVELRCDPISGHTALYWYRQSLGQGPEFLIYFQGTGAADDSGLPNDRFFAVRPEGSVSTLKIQRTERGDSAVYLCASSAEGQGADTQYFGPGTRLTVL.

V usage is TRBV11-2 and J usage is TRBJ1-3; possible D gene TRBD1, 6 bases. V gave up 2 bases and J gave up 2 bases, with 7 bases separating them. CDR1 SGHAT and CDR2 FQNNGV come from the germline V gene. The CDR3 spans 14 residues. The CDR3 loop reads CASSLNRAGNTIYF. In DNA, the CDR3 is TGTGCCAGCAGCTTAAACAGGGCTGGAAACACCATATATTTT. Supplemented by reference TRBV11-2 and TRBJ1-3, the full variable domain reads EAGVAQSPRYKIIEKRQSVAFWCNPISGHATLYWYQQILGQGPKLLIQFQNNGVVDDSQLPKDRFSAERLKGVDSTLKIQPAKLEDSAVYLCASSLNRAGNTIYFGEGSWLTVV.

This chain uses TRBV7-2 with TRBJ2-7, with 9 nucleotides matching TRBD2. The V gene's germline CDR1 is SGHTA and CDR2 FQGNSA. The CDR3 is made up of 18 amino acids. V was pared by 2 bases and J by 1 base, with 12 bases of the junction left unmatched. This CDR3 reads CASSLFRGAGGASYEQYF. DNA of the CDR3: TGTGCCAGCAGCTTATTTAGGGGCGCGGGGGGGGCTTCCTACGAGCAGTACTTC.

This clone was picked up one time. The junction shows a germline mismatch at one end, possibly a read error. In DNA form, the CDR3 reads TGTGCTAGCAGCTTAGGCGGGGCGACCTACAATGAGCAGTTCTTC. It codes for CASSLGGATYNEQFF. The chain carries TRBV7-7 and TRBJ2-1, with TRBD2 as a possible D gene (6 bases). There are 15 residues in the CDR3. Per the germline V gene, CDR1 is SSHAT and CDR2 is FNYEAQ (reference sequence).

The chain links TRBV15 to TRBJ1-2; possible D gene TRBD1, 6 bases. V dropped 0 bases and J dropped 4 bases, with 18 bases sitting between them. This CDR3 has 17 amino acids. Germline CDR1 LNHNV, CDR2 YYDKDF (reference sequence). CDR3 sequence: CATSREQGSSLGYGYTF. The CDR3 nucleotides read TGTGCCACCAGCAGAGAACAGGGCTCATCATTGGGCTATGGCTACACCTTC.